Sequencing of this TCR beta chain was carried out in a study of T cell responses to AZD1222 COVID-19 vaccine (dated by TCRdb to the early 2020s). In terms of the full investigation: TCR sequencing covered approximately 230 trial participants: 200 to 210 given two doses of AZD1222 and 26 given two doses of MenACWY control vaccine. Enrollment into the trials was organized by age into subgroups of 18-55, 56-69 and 70-plus years, and those subgroups contained roughly 160, 29 and 62 TCR-sequenced participants, respectively.

The CDR3 regions of human TCRbeta chains were analyzed by immunosequencing. The authors' analysis ran thus. TCRs in the repertoires were compared against a reference library of SARS-CoV-2-specific TCRs that had been generated with the MIRA antigen-specificity platform. Breadth meant the fraction of unique TCRs that were SARS-CoV-2-associated, whereas depth meant the fraction of total T cells that were SARS-CoV-2-associated. Using the MIRA data, each spike-specific TCR was mapped to the spike region that the TCR reacts to and placed in a CD4 or CD8 class. Log10-transformed breadth and depth values were compared by one-way ANOVA with Sidak's multiple comparisons tests. In its TCRdb copy, this immuneACCESS table keeps in-frame sequences only and misses some clones. Where compared with another copy, unresolved V genes explain less than half of these, and the others have no known cause. The DNA was the basis for D and trimming; V, J and clone size are from that table. The sample table lists roughly 100,000 clones, about 88% of them with a count of one. The ten most abundant clones make up about two fifths of the sample.

Details on this clone: The antigen it binds to is not known. Within one base of it there is no much larger clone, and no base qualities were kept.

What the time point label conveys for this sample: about 28 days (+/-7) after the second vaccine dose. AZD1222 recipients given second doses at about 4 weeks or at about 12 weeks were pooled, since spike-specific TCR depth and breadth were not found to differ between the two schedules. Samples from vaccinated people were obtained from the UK trials COV001 and COV002, which included a single-blind randomized controlled phase 2/3 trial of AZD1222 (ChAdOx1 nCoV-19) in healthy adults. For TCRbeta chain sequencing, PBMC samples from trial participants were taken at day 0 and at day 28 after the second dose. Here V drops 3 bases and J drops 12 bases, and the junction holds 7 bases not matched to any gene. The germline V gene encodes CDR1 SGHDT and CDR2 YYEEEE. From its cysteine to its phenylalanine, the CDR3 spans 15 amino acids. Kept here is only the CDR3 DNA, which spans 45 bases and is read in frame from base 1.

Findings and caveats that apply to the study as a whole: Participants were mostly white British, with more females than males. The authors suggested clonal diversity may have been underestimated. The 56-69-year group was small, and its depth increase did not reach significance, likely because of low power. After two AZD1222 doses, both the breadth and the depth of spike-specific TCRs were significantly higher than at day 0 and than in MenACWY recipients. Reportedly, almost half of the unique spike-specific TCRs recognized epitopes lying outside the regions that are mutated in the B.1.351 and B.1.1.7 variants. Because no day 14 peak-response samples were available, the repertoires could be characterized only after the peak T cell response. The whole spike protein was spanned by vaccine-associated CD4 TCRs, and dominant responses were seen in regions 160-218 and 743-854. Only a handful of AZD1222 recipients were SARS-CoV-2 seropositive at baseline, limiting conclusions about previously exposed vaccinees.

This sequence originates from an adult who received the AZD1222 COVID-19 vaccine. The sequence joins TRBV5-6 to TRBJ2-1; 15 bases in the junction line up with TRBD2. The specimen was peripheral blood, collected 28 days after the second AZD1222 dose. The base sequence is TGTGCCAGCAGCTACGGACTAGCGGGAGGGCAGGGGCAGTTCTTC. Its translation is CASSYGLAGGQGQFF.